Following are 32 T cell receptor beta chains from one sample sequenced in a study of OX40 agonist ivuxolimab in advanced cancers. Some clones are missing from TCRdb's copy, which holds only in-frame ones; the method was immunoSEQ multiplex PCR. The sample yields tens of thousands of clones, approximately 94% seen once. The sequenced sample was CD4+ or CD8+ T cells sorted from blood, obtained in a trial of the OX40 agonist ivuxolimab. These receptor sequences come from an adult with an advanced solid tumor such as melanoma, head and neck, liver or kidney cancer.

The chain carries TRBV5-1 and TRBJ2-1; 11 bases fit TRBD1. The V gene end was trimmed by 5 bases and the J gene end by 4 bases; junction bases not matched to a gene: 5. Per germline, CDR1 SGHRS and CDR2 YFSETQ. There are 15 residues in the CDR3. CDR3 region: CASSWTGGSYNEQFF. The CDR3 DNA reads TGCGCCAGCAGTTGGACAGGGGGCTCGTACAATGAGCAGTTCTTC.

V gene TRBV7-6 combines with J gene TRBJ1-1, with D perhaps matching TRBD1 (6 bases). Per the germline V gene, CDR1 is SGHVS and CDR2 is FNYEAQ. With 3 bases removed from V and 3 bases from J, the gap between germline ends came to 23 bases. The CDR3 totals 18 residues. CDR3 DNA sequence: TGTGCCAGCAGCTTTGGTAAACCCGGGACAAGGGTTGACACTGAAGCTTTCTTT. Translation gives CASSFGKPGTRVDTEAFF.

The chain is built from TRBV7-2 and TRBJ1-1; the D is unclear. The CDR3 runs 12 residues. CDR1 is SGHTA, CDR2 FQGNSA, per germline. V lost 3 bases and J lost 4, with 6 bases in between. This chain's CDR3 is CASSFGATEAFF. The CDR3 DNA sequence: TGTGCCAGCAGCTTTGGTGCCACTGAAGCTTTCTTT.

The chain couples TRBV7-9 to TRBJ2-3; 10 bases match TRBD1. Germline trimming cut 5 bases from V and 3 bases from J; bases unmatched to any gene: 5. CDR3 length: 15 residues. Germline V gives CDR1 SEHNR, CDR2 FQNEAQ (reference sequence). CDR3 nucleotide sequence: TGTGCCAGCAGCCTTCCGGACAGGGGGACAGATACGCAGTATTTT. Translated, it gives CASSLPDRGTDTQYF.

A note on this clone: The junction departs from the called germline gene at one end, perhaps through a read error. This chain links TRBV5-8 with TRBJ1-1; D gene uncertain. From germline, CDR1 is SGHTS and CDR2 YDEGEE. This CDR3 has 16 residues. CDR3 loop: CASTLPGNNMNTEAFF. The CDR3, as DNA: TGTGCCAGCACCTTGCCGGGGAACAACATGAACACTGAAGCTTTCTTT.

This clone was seen once. The CDR3 loop is CASSSPLFGDRPNQPQHF. The CDR3, as DNA: TGTGCCAGCAGTTCCCCCTTGTTCGGTGACAGGCCCAATCAGCCCCAGCATTTT. The genes are TRBV28 and TRBJ1-5; D is possibly TRBD1 (6 bases). V lost 4 bases and J 3 bases, leaving 22 bases between the germline ends. CDR3 length: 18 amino acids. Per germline, CDR1 MDHEN and CDR2 SYDVKM.

The CDR3, as DNA: TGTGCCAGCAGCTTAGTGGGCAGGCCCCAAGAGACCCAGTACTTC. Protein: CASSLVGRPQETQYF. V usage is TRBV7-9 and J usage is TRBJ2-5; D remains ambiguous. The germline V gene has CDR1 SEHNR and CDR2 FQNEAQ (reference sequence). V lost 1 base to trimming and J lost 1 base, with 10 bases between them. The length of the CDR3 is 15 residues.

The rearrangement joins TRBV7-9 to TRBJ2-7; 9 bases are a match to TRBD1. The CDR3 is made up of 15 amino acids. Unmatched junction bases numbered 12, after V lost 5 bases and J lost 7 bases. Germline lookup yields CDR1 SEHNR and CDR2 FQNEAQ (reference sequence). The CDR3 bases are TGTGCCAGCAGCCCGCCGGGACAGGGCTTGGGTGAGCAGTACTTC. Protein: CASSPPGQGLGEQYF.

The genes are TRBV27 and TRBJ2-5; 9 nucleotides align to TRBD1. The CDR3 covers 14 residues. The germline V gene encodes CDR1 MNHEY and CDR2 SMNVEV (reference sequence). V shed 10 bases and J 5 bases; nucleotides not matched to a gene: 11. The CDR3 reads CATPDRGELETQYF. CDR3 nucleotide sequence: TGTGCCACCCCGGACAGGGGCGAACTGGAGACCCAGTACTTC.

The chain recombines TRBV4-3 with TRBJ1-1; D uncertain. V lost 2 bases, J lost 0 bases, and 16 bases lay in between. The CDR3 has 17 amino acids. CDR1 is LGHNA and CDR2 is YSLEER in the germline V gene. CDR3 DNA sequence: TGCGCCAGCAGCCAATCGACCGAGGGAAAGGTGAACACTGAAGCTTTCTTT. This encodes CASSQSTEGKVNTEAFF.

V usage is TRBV5-4 and J usage is TRBJ2-7, with D perhaps TRBD1 (5 bases). The CDR3 consists of 15 residues. Germline V gene data show CDR1 as SGHNT and CDR2 as YYREEE (reference sequence). V was clipped by 0 bases and J by 0 bases, with 10 bases between them. This chain's CDR3 is CASSLEGVSSYEQYF. Written as DNA, the CDR3 is TGTGCCAGCAGCTTGGAAGGGGTGAGCTCCTACGAGCAGTACTTC. The variable domain in full, with the rest retrieved from reference TRBV5-4 and TRBJ2-7, is ETGVTQSPTHLIKTRGQQVTLRCSSQSGHNTVSWYQQALGQGPQFIFQYYREEENGRGNFPPRFSGLQFPNYSSELNVNALELDDSALYLCASSLEGVSSYEQYFGPGTRLTVT.

The chain couples TRBV5-1 to TRBJ1-2; D may be TRBD1 (6 bases). Per germline, CDR1 SGHRS and CDR2 YFSETQ. The CDR3 spans 14 residues. The V and J ends lost 1 base and 4 bases respectively, with 11 bases between them. Written as DNA, the CDR3 is TGCGCCAGCAGCTTGACGACAGGAGCCTATGGCTACACCTTC. Translation gives CASSLTTGAYGYTF.

The count of this clone is one. The CDR3 spells CASSSLAALRDTQYF. The CDR3 DNA reads TGTGCCAGCAGCTCTCTAGCGGCCCTGCGAGATACGCAGTATTTT. The gene calls are TRBV6-6 and TRBJ2-3, with 7 bases matching TRBD2. The trim removed 6 bases at V and 5 bases at J, leaving 11 bases unmatched. This CDR3 contains 15 residues. Germline V lookup: CDR1 MNHNY, CDR2 SVGAGI (reference sequence).

The chain joins TRBV6-5 to TRBJ2-5; D is undetermined. Germline CDR1 and CDR2: MNHEY and SVGAGI. The length of the CDR3 is 15 residues. Between the trimmed V and J ends, which lost 8 bases and 1 base, there was a span of 17 bases. CDR3 protein: CASSATQTLQETQYF. The CDR3 DNA reads as TGTGCCAGCTCCGCTACACAGACGCTCCAAGAGACCCAGTACTTC.

The count of this clone is one. The chain has TRBV19 and TRBJ1-1, with D possibly being TRBD1 (5 bases). The germline CDR1 and CDR2 sequences are LNHDA and SQIVND (reference sequence). This CDR3 is built from 14 residues. V was pared by 3 bases and J by 1 base, with 9 bases between. In DNA form, the CDR3 reads TGTGCCAGTAGTATTGAGGGGAAGAACACTGAAGCTTTCTTT. This encodes CASSIEGKNTEAFF. The whole variable domain, filled in from reference TRBV19 and TRBJ1-1, reads DGGITQSPKYLFRKEGQNVTLSCEQNLNHDAMYWYRQDPGQGLRLIYYSQIVNDFQKGDIAEGYSVSREKKESFPLTVTSAQKNPTAFYLCASSIEGKNTEAFFGQGTRLTVV.

CDR3 region: CASSATGPNYGYTF. The CDR3 coding sequence is TGTGCCAGCAGCGCTACGGGGCCCAACTATGGCTACACCTTC. This chain uses TRBV9 with TRBJ1-2; D may be TRBD1 (5 bases). The CDR3 runs 14 residues. V lost 3 bases and J 2 bases, leaving 11 bases between the germline ends. Germline assignment: CDR1 SGDLS and CDR2 YYNGEE.

The chain links TRBV15 to TRBJ2-1; TRBD1 might be the D (6 bases). This CDR3 is built from 18 residues. V was cut by 0 bases and J by 8 bases, with 23 bases left in between. Germline V gene sequence: CDR1 LNHNV, CDR2 YYDKDF (reference sequence). This chain's CDR3 is CATSREVAWTARADEQFF. The CDR3 DNA is TGTGCCACCAGCAGAGAGGTAGCTTGGACAGCAAGGGCGGATGAGCAGTTCTTC.

The chain employs TRBV2 and TRBJ1-1, with TRBD1 as a possible D gene (6 bases). The V end was cut by 6 bases, the J end by 0 bases, with 8 bases between. CDR1 is SNHLY, CDR2 FYNNEI, per germline. This CDR3 comprises 13 residues. The CDR3 DNA is TGTGCCAGCAGAGGGGGGGTGAACACTGAAGCTTTCTTT. Encoded protein: CASRGGVNTEAFF.

This chain links TRBV12-5 with TRBJ2-5; 7 nucleotides agree with TRBD1. Per the germline V gene, CDR1 is LGHNT and CDR2 is FRNRAP. CDR3 length equals 14 residues. V lost 5 bases to trimming and J lost 3 bases; unmatched junction nucleotides: 6. In nucleotides, the CDR3 is TGTGCTAGTGGTACCAGGACAGGTGAAGAGACCCAGTACTTC. It is translated as CASGTRTGEETQYF.

The chain's CDR3 is CASSQERGTGGVNEQFF. The CDR3 DNA is TGTGCCAGCAGCCAAGAACGGGGGACAGGGGGTGTGAATGAGCAGTTCTTC. J is TRBJ2-1 and V is TRBV4-2, with 11 bases aligning to TRBD1. The germline gives CDR1 LGHNA, CDR2 YNFKEQ. This CDR3 contains 17 residues. V trimming: 0 bases; J trimming: 7 bases; junction bases outside the gene matches: 8.

The genes are TRBV27 and TRBJ2-7; 7 bases line up with TRBD2. Germline values: CDR1 MNHEY, CDR2 SMNVEV (reference sequence). The V segment lost 7 bases and the J segment 5 bases; nucleotides outside the gene matches: 5. The CDR3 has 12 amino acids. Here the CDR3 DNA reads TGTGCCAGCATGGGGGGGTTTAACGAGCAGTACTTC. It encodes CASMGGFNEQYF.

The CDR3 sequence is CASSFGTESYEQYF. The CDR3 nucleotides read TGTGCCAGCAGTTTCGGGACAGAGTCCTACGAGCAGTACTTC. This chain connects TRBV27 to TRBJ2-7; 7 bases fit TRBD1. There are 14 residues in the CDR3. Germline CDR1 and CDR2: MNHEY and SMNVEV (reference sequence). The V segment lost 3 bases and the J segment 1 base; nucleotides outside the gene matches: 3.

The chain uses TRBV7-2 and TRBJ1-2; D is unresolved. Germline V gene data show CDR1 as SGHTA and CDR2 as FQGNSA. V was shortened by 1 base and J by 4 bases, with 16 bases between the two germline ends. This CDR3 has 16 residues. The CDR3 protein is CASSLGGFGTFYGYTF. CDR3 nucleotide sequence: TGTGCCAGCAGCTTAGGAGGATTCGGAACCTTCTATGGCTACACCTTC. Together with reference TRBV7-2 and TRBJ1-2, the CDR3 gives the full variable domain: GAGVSQSPSNKVTEKGKDVELRCDPISGHTALYWYRQSLGQGLEFLIYFQGNSAPDKSGLPSDRFSAERTGGSVSTLTIQRTQQEDSAVYLCASSLGGFGTFYGYTFGSGTRLTVV.

The rearrangement joins TRBV7-6 to TRBJ2-1; 8 positions agree with TRBD2. Trimming at V came to 5 bases and at J to 6 bases, leaving 6 bases not matched to a gene. CDR3 length equals 14 residues. The V gene's germline CDR1 is SGHVS and CDR2 FNYEAQ. DNA for the CDR3: TGTGCCAGCAGCCACCCGGGGGGGCCCAATGAGCAGTTCTTC. Its protein is CASSHPGGPNEQFF.

This chain joins TRBV7-9 and TRBJ2-7, with 8 positions matching TRBD2. CDR1 SEHNR and CDR2 FQNEAQ come from the germline V gene (reference sequence). The CDR3 is 17 residues long. J gave up 0 bases and V 1 base, and 8 bases lay outside the gene matches. The DNA for the CDR3 is TGTGCCAGCAGCTTAGTCTCGGGCGGGAGGAGCTCCTACGAGCAGTACTTC. Residues: CASSLVSGGRSSYEQYF.

V and J are TRBV25-1 and TRBJ1-1; D is uncertain. With 1 base removed from V and 2 bases from J, the gap between germline ends came to 11 bases. There are 15 residues in the CDR3. The germline CDR1 and CDR2 sequences are MGHDK and SYGVNS. CDR3 nucleotides: TGTGCCAGCAGTGAATTCACGATCTCAAACACTGAAGCTTTCTTT. Protein product: CASSEFTISNTEAFF. Combining the CDR3 with reference TRBV25-1 and TRBJ1-1 gives the whole variable domain EADIYQTPRYLVIGTGKKITLECSQTMGHDKMYWYQQDPGMELHLIHYSYGVNSTEKGDLSSESTVSRIRTEHFPLTLESARPSHTSQYLCASSEFTISNTEAFFGQGTRLTVV.

The chain carries TRBV7-8 and TRBJ1-2, with 9 bases identical to TRBD1. Germline values: CDR1 SGHVS, CDR2 FQNEAQ. There are 16 residues in the CDR3. V was clipped by 5 bases and J by 3 bases; unmatched bases: 10. CDR3: CASSITGTGYDYGYTF. DNA for the CDR3: TGTGCCAGCAGCATTACCGGGACAGGGTACGACTATGGCTACACCTTC.

The chain links TRBV6-5 to TRBJ2-7; D not resolved. V was cut by 0 bases and J by 3 bases, with 6 bases left in between. The CDR3 is made up of 13 amino acids. Germline-derived CDR1 and CDR2 are MNHEY and SVGAGI. In DNA form, the CDR3 reads TGTGCCAGCAGTTACTCGTTCTACTACGAGCAGTACTTC. Translation gives CASSYSFYYEQYF.

V usage is TRBV15 and J usage is TRBJ1-6, with D uncertain. Germline loops: CDR1 LNHNV, CDR2 YYDKDF (reference sequence). Trimming took off 0 bases at V and 14 bases at J, with 14 bases between the two ends. This CDR3 is 14 amino acids long. CDR3 in amino acids: CATSRDSGSSALHF. The CDR3 DNA follows: TGTGCCACCAGCAGAGATAGTGGGTCATCGGCCCTCCACTTT.

V gene TRBV6-5 combines with J gene TRBJ2-7; possible D gene TRBD2, 5 bases. Between the trimmed V and J ends, which lost 6 bases and 0 bases, there was a span of 9 bases. Germline lookup yields CDR1 MNHEY and CDR2 SVGAGI. The CDR3 covers 13 residues. CDR3: CASSPGFSYEQYF. CDR3 bases: TGTGCCAGCAGCCCGGGGTTCTCCTACGAGCAGTACTTC.

This clone was recorded only once. The genes are TRBV5-1 and TRBJ2-7; D possibly corresponds to TRBD2 (5 bases). V shed 5 bases and J shed 0 bases, with 12 bases lying between them. The CDR3 spans 14 residues. In germline, CDR1 is SGHRS, CDR2 YFSETQ. In DNA, the CDR3 is TGCGCCAGCAGGGACTTACCGAGCTCCTACGAGCAGTACTTC. Its protein is CASRDLPSSYEQYF.

This chain joins TRBV9 and TRBJ2-7; D is uncertain. V gave up 1 base and J gave up 4 bases, with 15 bases separating them. Per the germline V gene, CDR1 is SGDLS and CDR2 is YYNGEE. This CDR3 is 15 amino acids long. This CDR3 reads CASSVLPGEGYEQYF. CDR3 coding DNA: TGTGCCAGCAGCGTATTGCCTGGAGAAGGGTACGAGCAGTACTTC.